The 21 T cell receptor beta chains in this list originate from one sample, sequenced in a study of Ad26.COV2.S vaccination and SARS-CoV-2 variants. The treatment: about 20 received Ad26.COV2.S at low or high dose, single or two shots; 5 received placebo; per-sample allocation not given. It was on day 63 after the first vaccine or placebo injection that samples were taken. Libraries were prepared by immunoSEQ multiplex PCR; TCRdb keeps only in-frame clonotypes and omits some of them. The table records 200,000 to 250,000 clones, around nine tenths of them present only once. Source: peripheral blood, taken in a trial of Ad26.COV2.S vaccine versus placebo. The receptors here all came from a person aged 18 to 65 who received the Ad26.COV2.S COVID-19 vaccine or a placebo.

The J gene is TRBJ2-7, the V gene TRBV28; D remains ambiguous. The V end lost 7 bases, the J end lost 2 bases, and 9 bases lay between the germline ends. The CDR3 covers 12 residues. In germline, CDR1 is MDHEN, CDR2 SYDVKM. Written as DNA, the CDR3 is TGTGCCAGCATGAACCAACCCTACGAGCAGTACTTC. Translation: CASMNQPYEQYF. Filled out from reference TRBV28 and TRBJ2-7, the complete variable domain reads DVKVTQSSRYLVKRTGEKVFLECVQDMDHENMFWYRQDPGLGLRLIYFSYDVKMKEKGDIPEGYSVSREKKERFSLILESASTNQTSMYLCASMNQPYEQYFGPGTRLTVT.

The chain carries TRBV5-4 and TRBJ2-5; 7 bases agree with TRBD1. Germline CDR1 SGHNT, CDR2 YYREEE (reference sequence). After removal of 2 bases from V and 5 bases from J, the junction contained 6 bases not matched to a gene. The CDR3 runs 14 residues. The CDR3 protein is CASSLTGVVETQYF. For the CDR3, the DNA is TGTGCCAGCAGCTTAACAGGGGTGGTGGAGACCCAGTACTTC.

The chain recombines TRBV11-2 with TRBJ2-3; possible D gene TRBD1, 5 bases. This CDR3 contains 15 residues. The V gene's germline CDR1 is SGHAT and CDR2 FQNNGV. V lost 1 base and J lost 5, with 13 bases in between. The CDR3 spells CASSLGSRVLDTQYF. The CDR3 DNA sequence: TGTGCCAGCAGCTTAGGAAGCAGGGTATTAGATACGCAGTATTTT.

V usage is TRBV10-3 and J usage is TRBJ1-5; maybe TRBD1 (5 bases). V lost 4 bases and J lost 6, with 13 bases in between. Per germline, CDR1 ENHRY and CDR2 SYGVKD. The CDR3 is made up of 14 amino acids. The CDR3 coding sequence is TGTGCCATCAGTGGTGGGGGAGACAGTCAGCCCCAGCATTTT. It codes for CAISGGGDSQPQHF.

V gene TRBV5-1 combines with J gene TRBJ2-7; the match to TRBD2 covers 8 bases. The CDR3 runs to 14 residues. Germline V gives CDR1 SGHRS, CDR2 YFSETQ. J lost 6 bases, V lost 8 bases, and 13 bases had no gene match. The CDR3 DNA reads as TGCGCCAGTCGGGCGGGAGGCGATCAGAGCGAGCAGTACTTC. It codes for CASRAGGDQSEQYF.

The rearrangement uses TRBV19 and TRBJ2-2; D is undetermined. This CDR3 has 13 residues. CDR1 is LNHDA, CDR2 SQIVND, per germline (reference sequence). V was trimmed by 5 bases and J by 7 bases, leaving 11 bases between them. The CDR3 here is CASSFRSGGELFF. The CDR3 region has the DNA TGTGCCAGTAGTTTCCGGTCCGGCGGGGAGCTGTTTTTT.

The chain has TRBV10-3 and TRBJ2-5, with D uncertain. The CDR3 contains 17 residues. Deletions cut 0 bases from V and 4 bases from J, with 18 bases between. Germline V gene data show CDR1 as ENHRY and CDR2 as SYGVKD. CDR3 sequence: CAISESKGPKILETQYF. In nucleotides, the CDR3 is TGTGCCATCAGTGAGTCGAAGGGCCCCAAGATACTAGAGACCCAGTACTTC.

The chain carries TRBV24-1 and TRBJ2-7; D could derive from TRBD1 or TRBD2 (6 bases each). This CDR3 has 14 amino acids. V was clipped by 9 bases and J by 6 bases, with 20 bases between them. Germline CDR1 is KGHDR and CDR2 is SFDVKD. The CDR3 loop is CATSGGGQLSEQYF. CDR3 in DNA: TGTGCCACCTCAGGAGGGGGACAACTCTCCGAGCAGTACTTC.

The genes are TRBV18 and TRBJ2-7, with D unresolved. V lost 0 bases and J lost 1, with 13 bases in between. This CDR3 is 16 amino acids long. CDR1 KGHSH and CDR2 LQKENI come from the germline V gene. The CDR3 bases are TGTGCCAGCTCACCACCTCAATTTGGGGTTTCCTACGAGCAGTACTTC. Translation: CASSPPQFGVSYEQYF.

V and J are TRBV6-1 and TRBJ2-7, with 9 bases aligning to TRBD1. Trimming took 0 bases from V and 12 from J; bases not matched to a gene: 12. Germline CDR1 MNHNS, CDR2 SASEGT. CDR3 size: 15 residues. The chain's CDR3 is CASSEAGTGRANWYF. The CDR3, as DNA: TGTGCCAGCAGTGAAGCTGGGACAGGGCGCGCCAACTGGTACTTC.

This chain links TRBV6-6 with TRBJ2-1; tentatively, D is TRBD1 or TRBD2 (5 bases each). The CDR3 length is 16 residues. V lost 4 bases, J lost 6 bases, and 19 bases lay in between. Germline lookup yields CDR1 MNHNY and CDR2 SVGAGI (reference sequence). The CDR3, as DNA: TGTGCCAGCAGTTTCCCGGCGTTGGGGGTGGTCAATGAGCAGTTCTTC. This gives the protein CASSFPALGVVNEQFF.

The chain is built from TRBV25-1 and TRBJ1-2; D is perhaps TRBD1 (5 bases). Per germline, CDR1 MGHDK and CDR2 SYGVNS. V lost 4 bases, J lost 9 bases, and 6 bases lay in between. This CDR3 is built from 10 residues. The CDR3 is CASSGDRYTF. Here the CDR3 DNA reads TGTGCCAGCAGTGGGGACCGCTACACCTTC.

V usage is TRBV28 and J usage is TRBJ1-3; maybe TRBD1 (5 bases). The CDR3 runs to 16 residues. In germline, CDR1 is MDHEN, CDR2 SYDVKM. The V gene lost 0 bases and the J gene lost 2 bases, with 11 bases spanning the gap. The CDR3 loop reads CASSLWIATAGNTIYF. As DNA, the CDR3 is TGTGCCAGCAGTTTATGGATCGCGACAGCTGGAAACACCATATATTTT.

This CDR3 reads CASSSGYTEAFF. CDR3 sequence (DNA): TGTGCCAGCAGCTCGGGGTACACTGAAGCTTTCTTT. V is TRBV9 and J is TRBJ1-1; no clear D gene. Trimming stripped 4 bases from V and 3 bases from J, with 7 bases between. CDR1 SGDLS and CDR2 YYNGEE come from the germline V gene. The CDR3 totals 12 residues.

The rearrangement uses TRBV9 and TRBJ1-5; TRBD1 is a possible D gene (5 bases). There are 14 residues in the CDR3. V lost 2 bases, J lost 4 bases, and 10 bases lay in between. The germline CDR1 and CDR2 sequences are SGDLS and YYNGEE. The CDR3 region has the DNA TGTGCCAGCAGCGTCGTAAGGGGTAATCAGCCCCAGCATTTT. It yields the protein CASSVVRGNQPQHF.

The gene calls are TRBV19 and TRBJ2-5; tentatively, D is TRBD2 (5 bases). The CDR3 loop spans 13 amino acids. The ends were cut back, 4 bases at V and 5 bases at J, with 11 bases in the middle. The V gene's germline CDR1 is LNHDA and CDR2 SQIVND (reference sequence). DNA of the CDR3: TGTGCCAGTAGTAGGCTAGCACGGGAGACCCAGTACTTC. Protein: CASSRLARETQYF.

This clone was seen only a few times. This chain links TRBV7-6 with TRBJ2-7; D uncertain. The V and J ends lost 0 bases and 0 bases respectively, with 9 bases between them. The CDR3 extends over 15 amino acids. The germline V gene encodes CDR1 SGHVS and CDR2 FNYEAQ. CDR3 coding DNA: TGTGCCAGCAGCTTAGCCTCAGACCACTCCTACGAGCAGTACTTC. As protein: CASSLASDHSYEQYF.

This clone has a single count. CDR3 in DNA: TGTGCCAGCAGTTGGACCTTATTGACTAGCGAAGAGACCCAGTACTTC. It translates to CASSWTLLTSEETQYF. The chain combines TRBV27 with TRBJ2-5; 8 bases map to TRBD2. Germline values: CDR1 MNHEY, CDR2 SMNVEV (reference sequence). The V segment lost 4 bases and the J segment 3 bases; nucleotides outside the gene matches: 10. The CDR3 length is 16 residues.

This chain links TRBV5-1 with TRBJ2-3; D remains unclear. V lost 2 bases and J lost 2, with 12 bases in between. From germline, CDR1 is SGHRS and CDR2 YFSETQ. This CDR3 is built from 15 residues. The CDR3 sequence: CASSLLNHPTDTQYF. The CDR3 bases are TGCGCCAGCAGCTTACTCAACCACCCCACAGATACGCAGTATTTT.

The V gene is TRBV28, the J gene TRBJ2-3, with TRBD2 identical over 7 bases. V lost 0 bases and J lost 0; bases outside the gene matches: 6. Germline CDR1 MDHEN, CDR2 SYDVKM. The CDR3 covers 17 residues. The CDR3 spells CASSLWSGDPSTDTQYF. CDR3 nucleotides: TGTGCCAGCAGTTTATGGAGCGGGGATCCTAGCACAGATACGCAGTATTTT.

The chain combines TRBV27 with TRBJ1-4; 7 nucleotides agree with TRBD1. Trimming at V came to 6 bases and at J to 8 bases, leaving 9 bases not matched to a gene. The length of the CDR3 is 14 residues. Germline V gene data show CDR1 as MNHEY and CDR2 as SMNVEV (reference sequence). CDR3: CASSVRQGSEKLFF. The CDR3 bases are TGTGCCAGCAGCGTCCGACAGGGTAGCGAAAAACTGTTTTTT.